In its sample, the clone carrying this T cell receptor (delta chain) is medium-sized. Its antigen is unknown. At the DNA level, this CDR3 is encoded by other sequences in the same sample as well. The data were taken from a study of γδ T cells in repeated Plasmodium falciparum infection. Study overall: Malian children with intense seasonal malaria exposure were compared with matched Australian children. Malian samples came from no-transmission periods or across acute febrile malaria episodes. General observations from the study: One small rural Malian village, predominantly a single ethnic group, supplied the cohort.

This CDR3 has 17 residues. With 3 bases clipped from V and 2 bases from J, the junction kept 11 bases outside the gene matches. Germline loops: CDR1 GEAIGNYY, CDR2 EKD. TCRdb re-called clones from the multiplex PCR reads via CATT. The table lists roughly 86,000 delta-chain clones, 1.4% of them singletons. Gammadelta T cells were flow-sorted from PBMC into Vgamma9/Vdelta2+ and Vdelta2-negative populations for bulk analysis. The sequenced sample consisted of gamma-delta T cells from blood. The chain combines TRDV2 with TRDJ1; 10 bases are a match to TRDD3. The receptor comes from a pool of human donors (malaria-infected and uninfected, not separated). CDR3 nucleotides: TGTGCCTGTGACGCACTTACTGGGGGATCTGCGACCGATAAACTCATCTTT. Translating gives CACDALTGGSATDKLIF.